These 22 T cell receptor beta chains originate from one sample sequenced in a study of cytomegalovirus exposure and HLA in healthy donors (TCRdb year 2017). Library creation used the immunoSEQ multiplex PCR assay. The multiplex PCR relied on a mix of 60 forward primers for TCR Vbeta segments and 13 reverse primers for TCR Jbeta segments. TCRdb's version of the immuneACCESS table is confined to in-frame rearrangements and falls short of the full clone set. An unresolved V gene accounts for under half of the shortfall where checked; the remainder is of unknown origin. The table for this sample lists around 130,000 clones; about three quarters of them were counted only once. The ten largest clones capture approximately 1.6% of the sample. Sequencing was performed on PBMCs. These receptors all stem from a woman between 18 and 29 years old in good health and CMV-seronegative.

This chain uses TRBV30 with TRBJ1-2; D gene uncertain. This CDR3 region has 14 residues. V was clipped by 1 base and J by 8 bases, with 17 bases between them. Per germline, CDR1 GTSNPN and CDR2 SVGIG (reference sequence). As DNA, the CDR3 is TGTGCCTGGAGTGGGTACACTAAAGGTGCAGGCTACACCTTC. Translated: CAWSGYTKGAGYTF.

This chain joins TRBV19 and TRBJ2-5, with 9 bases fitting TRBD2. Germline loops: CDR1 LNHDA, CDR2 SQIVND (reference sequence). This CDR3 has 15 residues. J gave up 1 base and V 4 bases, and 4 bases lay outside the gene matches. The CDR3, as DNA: TGTGCCAGTAGTAGGACTAGCGAGGGCCAAGAGACCCAGTACTTC. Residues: CASSRTSEGQETQYF.

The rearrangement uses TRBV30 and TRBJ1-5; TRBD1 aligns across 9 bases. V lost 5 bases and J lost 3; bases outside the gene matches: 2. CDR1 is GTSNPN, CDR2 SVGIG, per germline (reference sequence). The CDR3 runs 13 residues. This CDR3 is CAWGTGNNQPQHF. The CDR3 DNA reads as TGTGCCTGGGGGACAGGGAACAATCAGCCCCAGCATTTT. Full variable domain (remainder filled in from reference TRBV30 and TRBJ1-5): SQTIHQWPATLVQPVGSPLSLECTVEGTSNPNLYWYRQAAGRGLQLLFYSVGIGQISSEVPQNLSASRPQDRQFILSSKKLLLSDSGFYLCAWGTGNNQPQHFGDGTRLSIL.

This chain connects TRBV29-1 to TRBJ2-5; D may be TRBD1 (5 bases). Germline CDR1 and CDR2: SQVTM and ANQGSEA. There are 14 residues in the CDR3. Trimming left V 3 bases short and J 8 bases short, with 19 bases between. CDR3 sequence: CSVDTVVAGRTQYF. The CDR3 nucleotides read TGCAGCGTTGACACCGTAGTGGCAGGGCGCACCCAGTACTTC.

The CDR3: CAWSVTGTYEQYF. CDR3 sequence (DNA): TGTGCCTGGAGCGTTACAGGGACCTACGAGCAGTACTTC. The chain couples TRBV30 to TRBJ2-5, with a possible D match to TRBD1 (6 bases). The assigned J gene may be wrong: the sequence end matches TRBJ2-7 better. The CDR3 extends over 13 amino acids. The germline V gene encodes CDR1 GTSNPN and CDR2 SVGIG (reference sequence).

CDR3 region: CASSPPRSSYNEQFF. The CDR3 coding sequence is TGTGCCAGCTCACCCCCCCGCAGCTCCTACAATGAGCAGTTCTTC. This sequence joins TRBV18 and TRBJ2-1, with D unclear. Germline lookup yields CDR1 KGHSH and CDR2 LQKENI. The CDR3 spans 15 residues. Trimming stripped 3 bases from V and 0 bases from J, with 9 bases between.

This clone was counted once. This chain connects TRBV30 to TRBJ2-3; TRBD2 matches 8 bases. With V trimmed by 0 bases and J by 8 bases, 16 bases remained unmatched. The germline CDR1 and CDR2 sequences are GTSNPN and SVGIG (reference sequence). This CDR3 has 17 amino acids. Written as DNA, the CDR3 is TGTGCCTGGAGTGTGGGAAAACCGGGAGGGGTCGGAGGTACGCAGTATTTT. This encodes CAWSVGKPGGVGGTQYF.

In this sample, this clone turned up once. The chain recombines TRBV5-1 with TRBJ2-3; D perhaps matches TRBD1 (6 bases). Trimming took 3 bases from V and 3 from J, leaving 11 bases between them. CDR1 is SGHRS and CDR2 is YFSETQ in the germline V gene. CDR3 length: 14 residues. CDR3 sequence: CASSWTASTDTQYF. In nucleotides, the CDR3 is TGCGCCAGCAGCTGGACAGCGTCGACAGATACGCAGTATTTT.

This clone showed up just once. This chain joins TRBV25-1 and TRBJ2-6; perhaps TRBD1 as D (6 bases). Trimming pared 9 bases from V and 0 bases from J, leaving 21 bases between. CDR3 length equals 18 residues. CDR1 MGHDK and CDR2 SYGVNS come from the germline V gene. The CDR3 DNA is TGTGCCAGGAGGGGGACCGAGCGCCCGTTCTCTGGGGCCAACGTCCTGACTTTC. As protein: CARRGTERPFSGANVLTF.

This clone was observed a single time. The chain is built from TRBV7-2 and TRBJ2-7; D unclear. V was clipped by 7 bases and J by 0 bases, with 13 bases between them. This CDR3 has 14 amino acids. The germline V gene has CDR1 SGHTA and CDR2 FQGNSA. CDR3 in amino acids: CASKASALSYEQYF. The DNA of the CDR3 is TGTGCCAGCAAGGCCAGCGCCCTCTCCTACGAGCAGTACTTC.

The CDR3 DNA follows: TGTGCCAGCAGCCTCCTCACAGATACGCAGTATTTT. It translates to CASSLLTDTQYF. This chain links TRBV7-9 with TRBJ2-3, with D unresolved. The CDR3 loop spans 12 amino acids. With 5 bases removed from V and 2 bases from J, the gap between germline ends came to 5 bases. Germline V gene lookup returns CDR1 SEHNR and CDR2 FQNEAQ (reference sequence).

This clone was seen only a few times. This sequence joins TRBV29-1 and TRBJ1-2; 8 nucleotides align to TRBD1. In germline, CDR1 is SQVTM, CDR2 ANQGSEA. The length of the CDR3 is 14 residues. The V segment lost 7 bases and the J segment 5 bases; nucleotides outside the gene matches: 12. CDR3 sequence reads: CSAESDRDPYGYTF. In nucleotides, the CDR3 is TGCAGCGCCGAATCGGACAGGGACCCGTATGGCTACACCTTC.

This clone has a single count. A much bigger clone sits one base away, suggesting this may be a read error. In DNA, the CDR3 is TGTGCCAGCAGTTGGGGGCAGAACACTGAAGCTTTCTTT. Translating it yields CASSWGQNTEAFF. The chain links TRBV27 to TRBJ1-1; D is possibly TRBD1 (6 bases). With 4 bases removed from V and 1 base from J, the gap between germline ends came to 7 bases. CDR3 length: 13 residues. CDR1 is MNHEY, CDR2 SMNVEV, per germline (reference sequence).

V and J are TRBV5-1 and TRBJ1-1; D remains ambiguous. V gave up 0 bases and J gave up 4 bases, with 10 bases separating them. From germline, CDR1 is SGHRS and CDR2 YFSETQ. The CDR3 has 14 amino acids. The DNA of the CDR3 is TGCGCCAGCAGCTTGGCTCTATCGGGCACTGAAGCTTTCTTT. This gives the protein CASSLALSGTEAFF.

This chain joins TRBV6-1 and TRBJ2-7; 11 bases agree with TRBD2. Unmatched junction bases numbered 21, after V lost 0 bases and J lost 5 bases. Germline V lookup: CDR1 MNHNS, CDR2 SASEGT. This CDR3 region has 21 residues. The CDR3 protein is CASSEAQFQVAGGPLVHEQYF. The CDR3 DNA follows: TGTGCCAGCAGTGAAGCGCAATTCCAGGTAGCGGGAGGGCCGCTTGTCCACGAGCAGTACTTC.

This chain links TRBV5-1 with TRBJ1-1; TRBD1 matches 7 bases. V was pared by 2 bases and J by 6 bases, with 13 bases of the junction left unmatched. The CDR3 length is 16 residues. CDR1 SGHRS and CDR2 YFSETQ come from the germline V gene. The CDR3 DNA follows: TGCGCCAGCAGCTTCGGTTTCGGGACAGTGGGGCCTGAAGCTTTCTTT. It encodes CASSFGFGTVGPEAFF.

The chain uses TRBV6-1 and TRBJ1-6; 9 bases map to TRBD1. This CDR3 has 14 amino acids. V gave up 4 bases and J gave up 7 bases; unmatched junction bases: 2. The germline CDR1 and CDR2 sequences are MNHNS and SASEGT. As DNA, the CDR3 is TGTGCCAGCAGTGGGGGACAGGGAAATTCACCCCTCCACTTT. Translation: CASSGGQGNSPLHF.

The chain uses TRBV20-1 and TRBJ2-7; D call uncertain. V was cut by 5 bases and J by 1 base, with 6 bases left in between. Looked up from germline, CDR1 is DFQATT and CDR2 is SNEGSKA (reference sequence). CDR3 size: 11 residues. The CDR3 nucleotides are TGCAGTGCTGGTCAGTCCTACGAGCAGTACTTC. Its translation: CSAGQSYEQYF.

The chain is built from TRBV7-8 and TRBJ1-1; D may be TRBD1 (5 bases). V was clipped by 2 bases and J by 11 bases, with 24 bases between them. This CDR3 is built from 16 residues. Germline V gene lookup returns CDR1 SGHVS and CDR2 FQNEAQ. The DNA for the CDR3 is TGTGCCAGCAGCTTATTTACAGGTGCGGGGTTCCGAAGTGCTTTCTTT. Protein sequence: CASSLFTGAGFRSAFF. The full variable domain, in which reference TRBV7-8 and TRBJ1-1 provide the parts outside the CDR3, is GAGVSQSPRYKVAKRGQDVALRCDPISGHVSLFWYQQALGQGPEFLTYFQNEAQLDKSGLPSDRFFAERPEGSVSTLKIQRTQQEDSAVYLCASSLFTGAGFRSAFFGQGTRLTVV.

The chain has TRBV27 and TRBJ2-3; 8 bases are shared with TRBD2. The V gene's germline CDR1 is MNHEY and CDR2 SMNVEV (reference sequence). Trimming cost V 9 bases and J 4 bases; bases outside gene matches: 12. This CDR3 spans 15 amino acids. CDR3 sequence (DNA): TGTGCCAGTAAATCCCAGCGGGAGACATCAGATACGCAGTATTTT. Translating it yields CASKSQRETSDTQYF.

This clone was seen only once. CDR3 sequence (DNA): TGTGCCAGCAGCTTAACCGGGATGAACACTGAAGCTTTCTTT. This gives the protein CASSLTGMNTEAFF. The chain combines TRBV7-2 with TRBJ1-1; no definite D call. CDR1 and CDR2 (germline): SGHTA, FQGNSA. This CDR3 comprises 14 residues. The V end lost 2 bases, the J end lost 0 bases, and 7 bases lay between the germline ends.

CDR3 DNA: TGCGCCAGCAGCCAAGTAACGACTAGCTCCTACGAGCAGTACTTC. The encoded protein is CASSQVTTSSYEQYF. This rearrangement joins TRBV4-1 to TRBJ2-7; the D gene is possibly TRBD2 (6 bases). The CDR3 is 15 residues long. From germline, CDR1 is MGHRA and CDR2 YSYEKL. Trimming stripped 1 base from V and 0 bases from J, with 10 bases between.